Given below is one T cell receptor beta chain in context. Its specificity is not known. These data come from a study of T cell responses to AZD1222 COVID-19 vaccine. The protocol was immunoSEQ multiplex PCR, while the TCRdb copy is restricted to in-frame clones and leaves out a portion. Seen here are approximately 130,000 clones, roughly 93% observed once, and the top ten hold about 3%. The study, taken as a whole, reports: An increase in Spike-specific TCR breadth and depth was observed after two AZD1222 doses. Clonal diversity was possibly underestimated; the donors were predominantly white British and more often female. Baseline antibody screening turned up just five to seven seropositive AZD1222 recipients.

The clonotype originates from an adult in good health. The sample consisted of peripheral blood, taken on day 0 of AZD1222 vaccination.

CDR3 loop: CASSIHVFSGTTYNEQFF. CDR3 sequence (DNA): TGTGCCAGTAGTATCCACGTCTTTAGCGGGACGACCTACAATGAGCAGTTCTTC. The chain recombines TRBV19 with TRBJ2-1; 8 bases align to TRBD2. In germline, CDR1 is LNHDA, CDR2 SQIVND (reference sequence). J was trimmed by 2 bases and V by 3 bases; bases with no gene match: 12. This CDR3 has 18 amino acids.